This T cell receptor (beta chain) was recorded in a study of blood T cell repertoires in COVID-19. The sample holds one count of this clone. In the original workflow: Nucleated cell number was recorded as an estimate derived from reference gene primer amplification. The method was immunoSEQ multiplex PCR; TCRdb's version includes in-frame clones alone and lacks a portion of them. Clone size and V and J calls were adopted from that table, with D and trimming inferred from the DNA. The sample gives 85,000 to 90,000 clones, over 80% of which show up once; 15% to 20% is in the top ten. Germline-derived CDR1 and CDR2 are KGHSH and LQKENI. The CDR3 is made up of 15 amino acids. V was clipped by 1 base and J by 6 bases, with 13 bases between them.

This sequence originates from a woman of 80 years or more with active or convalescent COVID-19. The sample consisted of peripheral blood. The chain carries TRBV18 and TRBJ2-4, with D possibly being TRBD1 (6 bases). DNA of the CDR3: TGTGCCAGCTCACCACTTCCAGGGGATAGAAACATTCAGTACTTC. Its protein is CASSPLPGDRNIQYF. The full variable domain, completed using reference TRBV18 and TRBJ2-4, is NAGVMQNPRHLVRRRGQEARLRCSPMKGHSHVYWYRQLPEEGLKFMVYLQKENIIDESGMPKERFSAEFPKEGPSILRIQQVVRGDSAAYFCASSPLPGDRNIQYFGAGTRLSVL.